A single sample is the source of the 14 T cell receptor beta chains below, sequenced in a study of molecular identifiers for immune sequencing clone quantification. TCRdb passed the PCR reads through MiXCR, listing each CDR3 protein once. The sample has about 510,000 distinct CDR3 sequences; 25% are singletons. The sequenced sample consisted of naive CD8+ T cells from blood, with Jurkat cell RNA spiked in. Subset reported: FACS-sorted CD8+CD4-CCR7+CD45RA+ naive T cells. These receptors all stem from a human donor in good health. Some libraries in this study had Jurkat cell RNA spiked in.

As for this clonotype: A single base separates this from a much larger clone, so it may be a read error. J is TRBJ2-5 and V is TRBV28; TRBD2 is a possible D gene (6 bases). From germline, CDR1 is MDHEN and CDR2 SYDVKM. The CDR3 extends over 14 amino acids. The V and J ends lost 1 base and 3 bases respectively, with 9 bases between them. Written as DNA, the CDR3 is TGTGCCAGCAGTTTATCGTCGGGAGAAGAGACCCAGTACTTC. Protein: CASSLSSGEETQYF.

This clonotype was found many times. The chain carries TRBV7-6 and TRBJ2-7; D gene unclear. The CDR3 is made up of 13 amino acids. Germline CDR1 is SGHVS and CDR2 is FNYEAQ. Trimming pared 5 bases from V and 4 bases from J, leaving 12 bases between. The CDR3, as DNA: TGTGCCAGCAGCCCCGATGGTCGGTACGAGCAGTACTTC. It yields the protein CASSPDGRYEQYF. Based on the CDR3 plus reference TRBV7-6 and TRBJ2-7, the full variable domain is GAGVSQSPRYKVTKRGQDVALRCDPISGHVSLYWYRQALGQGPEFLTYFNYEAQQDKSGLPNDRFSAERPEGSISTLTIQRTEQRDSAMYRCASSPDGRYEQYFGPGTRLTVT.

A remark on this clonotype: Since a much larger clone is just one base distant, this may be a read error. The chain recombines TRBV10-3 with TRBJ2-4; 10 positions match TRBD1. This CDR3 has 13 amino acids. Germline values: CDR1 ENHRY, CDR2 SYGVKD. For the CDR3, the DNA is TGTGCCATCAGAACAAATCCGGGACAGGGGATGGACTTC. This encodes CAIRTNPGQGMDF.

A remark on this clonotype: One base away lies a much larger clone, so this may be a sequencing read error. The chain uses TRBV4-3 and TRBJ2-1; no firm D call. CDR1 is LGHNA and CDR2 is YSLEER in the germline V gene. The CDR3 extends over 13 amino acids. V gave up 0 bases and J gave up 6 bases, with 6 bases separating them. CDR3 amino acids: CASSQDRANEQFF. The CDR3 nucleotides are TGCGCCAGCAGCCAAGATCGGGCCAATGAGCAGTTCTTC.

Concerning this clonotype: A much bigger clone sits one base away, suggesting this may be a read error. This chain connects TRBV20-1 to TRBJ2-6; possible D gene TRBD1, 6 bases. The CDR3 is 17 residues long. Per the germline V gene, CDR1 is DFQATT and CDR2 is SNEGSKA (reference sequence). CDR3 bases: TGCAGTGCAACAAAACTTACAGGGTCATCTGGGGCCAACGCCCTGACTTTC. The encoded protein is CSATKLTGSSGANALTF.

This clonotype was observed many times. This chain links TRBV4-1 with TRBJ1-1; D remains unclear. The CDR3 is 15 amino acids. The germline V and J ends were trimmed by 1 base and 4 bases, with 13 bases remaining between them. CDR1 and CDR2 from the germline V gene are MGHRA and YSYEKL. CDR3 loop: CASSQGALGSTEAFF. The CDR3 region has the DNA TGCGCCAGCAGCCAAGGGGCCCTGGGTAGCACTGAAGCTTTCTTT.

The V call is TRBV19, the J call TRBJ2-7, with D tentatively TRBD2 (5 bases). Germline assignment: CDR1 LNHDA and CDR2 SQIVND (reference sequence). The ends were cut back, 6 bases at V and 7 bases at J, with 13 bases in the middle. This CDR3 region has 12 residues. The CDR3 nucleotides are TGTGCCAGTAGCCCCCATCCGGGGGAGCAGTACTTC. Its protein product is CASSPHPGEQYF.

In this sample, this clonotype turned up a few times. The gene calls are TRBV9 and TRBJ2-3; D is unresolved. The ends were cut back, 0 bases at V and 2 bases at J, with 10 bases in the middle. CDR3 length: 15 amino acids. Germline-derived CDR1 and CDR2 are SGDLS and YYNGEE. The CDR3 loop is CASSVEDRLTDTQYF. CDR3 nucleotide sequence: TGTGCCAGCAGCGTAGAGGACCGACTCACAGATACGCAGTATTTT. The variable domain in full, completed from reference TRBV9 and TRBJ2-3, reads DSGVTQTPKHLITATGQRVTLRCSPRSGDLSVYWYQQSLDQGLQFLIQYYNGEERAKGNILERFSAQQFPDLHSELNLSSLELGDSALYFCASSVEDRLTDTQYFGPGTRLTVL.

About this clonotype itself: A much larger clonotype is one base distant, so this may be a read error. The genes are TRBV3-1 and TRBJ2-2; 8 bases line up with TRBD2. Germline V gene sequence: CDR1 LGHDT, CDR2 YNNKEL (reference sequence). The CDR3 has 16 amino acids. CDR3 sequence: CASSQDPRLATGEPFF. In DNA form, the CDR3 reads TGTGCCAGCAGCCAAGACCCCCGACTAGCGACCGGGGAGCCGTTTTTT.

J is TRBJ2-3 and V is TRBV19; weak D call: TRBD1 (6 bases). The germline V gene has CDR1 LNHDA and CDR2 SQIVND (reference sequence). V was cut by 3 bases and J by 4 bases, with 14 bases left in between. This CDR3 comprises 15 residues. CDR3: CASSIAGTRADTQYF. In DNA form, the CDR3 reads TGTGCCAGTAGTATCGCCGGGACAAGAGCAGATACGCAGTATTTT. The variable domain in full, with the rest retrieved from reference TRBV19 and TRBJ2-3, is DGGITQSPKYLFRKEGQNVTLSCEQNLNHDAMYWYRQDPGQGLRLIYYSQIVNDFQKGDIAEGYSVSREKKESFPLTVTSAQKNPTAFYLCASSIAGTRADTQYFGPGTRLTVL.

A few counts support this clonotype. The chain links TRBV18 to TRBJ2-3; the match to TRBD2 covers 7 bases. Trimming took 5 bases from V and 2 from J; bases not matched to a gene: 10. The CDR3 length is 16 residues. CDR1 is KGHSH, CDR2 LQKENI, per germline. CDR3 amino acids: CASSSTPSGLTDTQYF. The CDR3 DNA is TGTGCCAGCTCATCAACCCCTAGCGGACTCACAGATACGCAGTATTTT.

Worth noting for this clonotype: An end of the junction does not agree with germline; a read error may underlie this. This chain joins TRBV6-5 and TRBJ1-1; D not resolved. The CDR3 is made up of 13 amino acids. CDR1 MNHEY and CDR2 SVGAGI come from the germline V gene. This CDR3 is CASCYGGGTEAFF. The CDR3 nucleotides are TGTGCCAGCTGTTATGGCGGAGGCACTGAAGCTTTCTTT.

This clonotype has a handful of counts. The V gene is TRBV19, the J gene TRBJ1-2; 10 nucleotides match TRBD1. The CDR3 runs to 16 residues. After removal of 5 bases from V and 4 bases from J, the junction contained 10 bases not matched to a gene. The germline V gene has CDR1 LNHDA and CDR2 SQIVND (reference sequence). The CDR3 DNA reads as TGTGCCAGTAGTCCCGAGACAGGGGGCGTGAGCTATGGCTACACCTTC. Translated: CASSPETGGVSYGYTF.

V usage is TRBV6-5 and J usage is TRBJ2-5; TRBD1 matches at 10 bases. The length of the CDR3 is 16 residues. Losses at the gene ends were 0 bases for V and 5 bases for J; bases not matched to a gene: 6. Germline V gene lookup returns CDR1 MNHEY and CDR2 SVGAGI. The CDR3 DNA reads TGTGCCAGCAGTTACTCCCTGACAGGGGGCAGGGAGACCCAGTACTTC. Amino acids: CASSYSLTGGRETQYF.